This TCR beta chain was documented in a study of shared clonotypes between healthy human individuals. Generated by immunoSEQ multiplex PCR, the TCRdb table keeps only in-frame clones and is missing some. This table has more than 2 million clones, approximately 94% appearing once. The CDR3 has 14 residues. Germline V gives CDR1 MGHRA, CDR2 YSYEKL. The ends were cut back, 3 bases at V and 0 bases at J, with 9 bases in the middle. Naive CD8 populations comprised CD45RO-negative cells positively selected for CCR7, excluding terminally differentiated effector memory CD45RA+ cells. The specimen was naive CD8+ T cells sorted from blood. This clonotype was obtained from a man aged 18-30 years in good health. The V and J genes are TRBV4-1 and TRBJ2-7, with D unclear. CDR3 residues: CASSHKLASYEQYF. Here the CDR3 DNA reads TGCGCCAGCAGCCACAAACTGGCCTCCTACGAGCAGTACTTC.